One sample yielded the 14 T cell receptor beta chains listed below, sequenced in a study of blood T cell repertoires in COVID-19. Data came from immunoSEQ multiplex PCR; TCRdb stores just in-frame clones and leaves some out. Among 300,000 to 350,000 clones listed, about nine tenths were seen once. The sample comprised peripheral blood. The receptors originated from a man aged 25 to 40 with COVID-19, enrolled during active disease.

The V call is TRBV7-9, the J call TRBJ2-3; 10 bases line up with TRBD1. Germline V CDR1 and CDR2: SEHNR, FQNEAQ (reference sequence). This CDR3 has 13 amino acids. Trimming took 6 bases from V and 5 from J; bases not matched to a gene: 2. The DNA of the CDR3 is TGTGCCAGCAGTCGGACAGGGGGAGATACGCAGTATTTT. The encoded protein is CASSRTGGDTQYF.

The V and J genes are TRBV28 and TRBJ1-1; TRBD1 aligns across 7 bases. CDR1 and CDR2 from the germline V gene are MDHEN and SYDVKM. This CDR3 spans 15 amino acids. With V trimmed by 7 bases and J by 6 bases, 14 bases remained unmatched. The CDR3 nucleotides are TGTGCCAGCATCTCACGGACAGGAGCTAGGCCTGAAGCTTTCTTT. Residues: CASISRTGARPEAFF.

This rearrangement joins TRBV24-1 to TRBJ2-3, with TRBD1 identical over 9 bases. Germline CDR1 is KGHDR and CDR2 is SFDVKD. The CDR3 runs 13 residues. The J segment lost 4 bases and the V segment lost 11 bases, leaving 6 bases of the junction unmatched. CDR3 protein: CASADRGADTQYF. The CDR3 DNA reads TGTGCCAGCGCGGACAGGGGCGCAGATACGCAGTATTTT.

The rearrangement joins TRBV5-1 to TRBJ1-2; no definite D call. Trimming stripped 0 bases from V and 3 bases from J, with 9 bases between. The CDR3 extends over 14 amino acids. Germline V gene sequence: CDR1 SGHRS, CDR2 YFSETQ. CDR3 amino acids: CASSLVGSDYGYTF. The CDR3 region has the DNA TGCGCCAGCAGCTTGGTTGGCAGCGACTATGGCTACACCTTC. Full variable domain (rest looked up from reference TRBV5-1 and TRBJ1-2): KAGVTQTPRYLIKTRGQQVTLSCSPISGHRSVSWYQQTPGQGLQFLFEYFSETQRNKGNFPGRFSGRQFSNSRSEMNVSTLELGDSALYLCASSLVGSDYGYTFGSGTRLTVV.

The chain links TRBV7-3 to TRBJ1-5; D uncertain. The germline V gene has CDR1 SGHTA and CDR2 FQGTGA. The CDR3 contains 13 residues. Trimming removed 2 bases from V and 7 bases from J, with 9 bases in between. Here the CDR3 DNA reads TGTGCCAGCAGCTTAGATCCGGGGCAGCCCCAGCATTTT. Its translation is CASSLDPGQPQHF.

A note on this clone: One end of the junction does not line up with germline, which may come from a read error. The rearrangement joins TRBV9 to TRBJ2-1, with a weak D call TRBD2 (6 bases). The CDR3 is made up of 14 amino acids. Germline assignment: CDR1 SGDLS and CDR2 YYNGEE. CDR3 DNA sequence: TGTACCAGCAGCCCTCGTGGGGAGGCTCATGAGCAGTTCTTC. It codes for CTSSPRGEAHEQFF. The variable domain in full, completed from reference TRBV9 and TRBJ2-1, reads DSGVTQTPKHLITATGQRVTLRCSPRSGDLSVYWYQQSLDQGLQFLIQYYNGEERAKGNILERFSAQQFPDLHSELNLSSLELGDSALYFCTSSPRGEAHEQFFGPGTRLTVL.

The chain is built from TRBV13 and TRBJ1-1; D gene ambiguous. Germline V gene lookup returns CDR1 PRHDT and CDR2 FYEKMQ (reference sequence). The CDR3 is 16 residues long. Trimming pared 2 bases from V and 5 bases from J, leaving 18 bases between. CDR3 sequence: CASSLPRQRAATEAFF. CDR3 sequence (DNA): TGTGCCAGCAGCTTACCCCGGCAGAGGGCGGCGACTGAAGCTTTCTTT.

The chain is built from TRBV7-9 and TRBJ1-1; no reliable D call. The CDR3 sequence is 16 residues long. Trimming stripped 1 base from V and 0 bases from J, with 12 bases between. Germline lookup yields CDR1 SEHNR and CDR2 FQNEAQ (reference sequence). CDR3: CASSLGSGSMNTEAFF. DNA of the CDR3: TGTGCCAGCAGCTTAGGAAGCGGATCTATGAACACTGAAGCTTTCTTT.

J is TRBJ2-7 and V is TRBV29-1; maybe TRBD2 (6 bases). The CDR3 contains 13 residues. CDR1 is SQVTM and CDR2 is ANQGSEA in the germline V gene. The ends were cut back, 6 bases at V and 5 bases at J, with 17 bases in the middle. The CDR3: CSVLRKSGDEQYF. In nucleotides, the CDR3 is TGCAGCGTCCTCAGGAAATCGGGAGACGAGCAGTACTTC.

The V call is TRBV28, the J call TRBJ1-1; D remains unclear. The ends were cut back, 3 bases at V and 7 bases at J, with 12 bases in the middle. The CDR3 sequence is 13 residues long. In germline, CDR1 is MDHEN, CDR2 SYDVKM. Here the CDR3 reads CASSLASYLEAFF. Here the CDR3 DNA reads TGTGCCAGCAGTTTGGCATCGTACCTTGAAGCTTTCTTT.

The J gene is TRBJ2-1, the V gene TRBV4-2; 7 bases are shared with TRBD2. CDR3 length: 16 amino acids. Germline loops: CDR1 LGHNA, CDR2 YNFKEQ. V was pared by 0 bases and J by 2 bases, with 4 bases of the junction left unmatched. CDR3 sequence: CASSQDRGTTYNEQFF. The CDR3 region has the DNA TGTGCCAGCAGCCAAGATCGAGGGACTACCTACAATGAGCAGTTCTTC.

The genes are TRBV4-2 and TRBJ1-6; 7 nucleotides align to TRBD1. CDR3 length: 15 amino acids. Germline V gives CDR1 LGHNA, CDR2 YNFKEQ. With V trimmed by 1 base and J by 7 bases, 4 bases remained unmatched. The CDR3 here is CASSQAQGNNSPLHF. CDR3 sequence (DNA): TGTGCCAGCAGCCAAGCACAGGGGAACAATTCACCCCTCCACTTT.

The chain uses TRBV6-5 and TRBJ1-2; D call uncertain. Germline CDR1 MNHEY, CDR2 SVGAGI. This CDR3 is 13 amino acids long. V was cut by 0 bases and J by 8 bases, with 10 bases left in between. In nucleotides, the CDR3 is TGTGCCAGCAGTTACTCTCGGGTTGAGGGCTACACCTTC. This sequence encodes CASSYSRVEGYTF.

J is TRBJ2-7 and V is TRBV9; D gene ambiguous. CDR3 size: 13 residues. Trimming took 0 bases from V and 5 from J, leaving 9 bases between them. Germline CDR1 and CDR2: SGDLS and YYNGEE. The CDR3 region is CASSVALKNEQYF. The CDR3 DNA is TGTGCCAGCAGCGTAGCTCTAAAGAACGAGCAGTACTTC.